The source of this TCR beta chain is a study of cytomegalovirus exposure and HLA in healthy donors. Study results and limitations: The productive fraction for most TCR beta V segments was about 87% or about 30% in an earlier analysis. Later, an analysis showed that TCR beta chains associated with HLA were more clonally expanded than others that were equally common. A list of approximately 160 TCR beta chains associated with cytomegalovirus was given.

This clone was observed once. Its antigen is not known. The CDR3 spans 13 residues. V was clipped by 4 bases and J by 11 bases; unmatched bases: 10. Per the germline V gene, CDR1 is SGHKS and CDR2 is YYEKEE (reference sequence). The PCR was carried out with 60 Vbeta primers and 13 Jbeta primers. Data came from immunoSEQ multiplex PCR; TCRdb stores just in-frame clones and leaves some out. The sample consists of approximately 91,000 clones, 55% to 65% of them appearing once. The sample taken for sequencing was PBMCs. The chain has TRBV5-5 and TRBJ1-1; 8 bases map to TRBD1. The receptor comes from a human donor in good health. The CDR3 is CASSATGALEAFF. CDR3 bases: TGTGCCAGCAGCGCGACAGGGGCCCTGGAGGCTTTCTTT.